This T cell receptor (beta chain) came from a study of neurological immune-mediated disorders. MiXCR was run by TCRdb on the 5' RACE reads, yielding one entry per CDR3 protein. The sample includes approximately 40,000 distinct CDR3 sequences, roughly 5% seen only once; the top ten take 9% to 10%. The CDR3 is 17 residues long. With V trimmed by 1 base and J by 7 bases, 9 bases remained unmatched. Germline V CDR1 and CDR2: SGHTA, FQGNSA. The controls, all healthy individuals, were blood bank volunteers in Maryland, USA. The sorted libraries drew on roughly 1 million T cells that were CD4+ or CD8+. This clonotype has at least ten counts.

V and J are TRBV7-2 and TRBJ1-6, with TRBD1 matching 8 bases. Sequenced material: CD4+ T cells from blood. This clonotype originated in a man aged 18-30 years in good health. The CDR3 is CASSLGQTRDRNSPLHF. The CDR3 bases are TGTGCCAGCAGCTTAGGGCAGACCCGGGACAGGAATTCACCCCTCCACTTT.